This T cell receptor beta chain derives from a study of T cells after yellow fever vaccination. From the 5' RACE reads, TCRdb called clonotypes with MiXCR, one entry per CDR3 protein. The sample records hundreds of thousands of distinct CDR3 sequences, approximately 13% being singletons. This clonotype has only a few counts. The sequences come from PBMCs, collected on the day of the yellow fever booster vaccination. This receptor was taken from a man between 25 and 39 years old who received the YFV17D yellow fever vaccine.

CDR3 loop: CSARYAGRDPRVAGELFF. For the CDR3, the DNA is TGCAGTGCCCGCTACGCGGGCCGGGACCCCCGAGTTGCCGGGGAGCTGTTTTTT. The chain employs TRBV20-1 and TRBJ2-2; D might be TRBD1 or TRBD2, each matching 5 bases. Between the trimmed V and J ends, which lost 6 bases and 6 bases, there was a span of 29 bases. The CDR3 runs to 18 residues. CDR1 and CDR2 from the germline V gene are DFQATT and SNEGSKA (reference sequence).